This is a list of T cell receptor beta chains from one sample in a study of vaccination and CD4 T cells after COVID-19. These TCRs are of unknown antigen specificity. TCRdb fed the PCR reads into MiXCR, producing one record per CDR3 protein. The repertoire holds roughly 8,200 distinct CDR3 sequences, about 23% seen once, with roughly 21% in the top ten. Sequences were obtained from cultured CD4+ T cells from blood. The source is a human donor with COVID-19. Each CDR3 is given with its conserved first and last residue. A D gene is named only where the DNA matches it firmly. Size is omitted from some rows. Given values are once, few, many or a class for expanded clones.

CDR3 length	D gene	V gene	J gene	clone size	CDR3 DNA	CDR3 protein
14	-	TRBV20-1	TRBJ2-1	few	TGCAGTGCTAGAGAGCCCACGGCCTACAATGAGCAGTTCTTC	CSAREPTAYNEQFF
12	-	TRBV25-1	TRBJ2-7	-	TGTGCCAGCAGGGTGGGGGTTTACGAGCAGTACTTC	CASRVGVYEQYF
13	-	TRBV19	TRBJ2-2	few	TGTGCCAGTAGTTCGCTCGGCGGCGGGGAGCTGTTTTTT	CASSSLGGGELFF
16	TRBD1	TRBV5-6	TRBJ1-2	-	TGTGCCAGCAGCAAGCCGGGACAGGGTTCGTGGCGGGGCTACACCTTC	CASSKPGQGSWRGYTF
12	-	TRBV25-1	TRBJ2-4	-	TGTGCCAGCAGGAGCAGGGGGGACATTCAGTACTTC	CASRSRGDIQYF
16	-	TRBV18	TRBJ2-7	-	TGTGCCAGCGTCCAAGGGAGCTCCCGTTCTCTCTACGAGCAGTACTTC	CASVQGSSRSLYEQYF
14	TRBD1	TRBV18	TRBJ1-6	-	TGTGCCAGCTCATCGAGCGGGACAGAGTTACCCCTCCACTTT	CASSSSGTELPLHF
16	TRBD2	TRBV6-5	TRBJ2-1	-	TGTGCCAGCAGTTTCTTCAAGCGGGGGGGCCGTAATGAGCAGTTCTTC	CASSFFKRGGRNEQFF
13	-	TRBV21-1	TRBJ1-2	medium-sized	TGTGCCAGCAGCAAACGGACAGGGGACGGCTACACCTTC	CASSKRTGDGYTF
15	-	TRBV20-1	TRBJ2-3	medium-sized	TGCAGTGCTGCCGCGGGCGGCGGGAACACAGATACGCAGTATTTT	CSAAAGGGNTDTQYF
15	TRBD1	TRBV7-9	TRBJ2-2	few	TGTGCCAGCAGCTCCGGGACAGGGACCACCGGGGAGCTGTTTTTT	CASSSGTGTTGELFF
15	-	TRBV25-1	TRBJ1-4	few	TGTGCCAGCAGTGAACAGACGGTCCCTAATGAAAAACTGTTTTTT	CASSEQTVPNEKLFF
13	-	TRBV20-1	TRBJ1-5	few	TGCAGTGCTAGATTGGGGGGCAGTCAGCCCCAGCATTTT	CSARLGGSQPQHF
12	-	TRBV7-9	TRBJ2-3	-	TGTGCCAGCAGCTTAGCCCTTGGAACGCAGTATTTT	CASSLALGTQYF
15	TRBD2	TRBV28	TRBJ2-7	-	TGTGCCAGCAGCTCCGTCCGGGGGGGCTCCTACGAGCAGTACTTC	CASSSVRGGSYEQYF
14	TRBD1	TRBV6-1	TRBJ2-7	-	TGTGCCAGCAGGGGGCGGGGACAGGGTTACGAGCAGTACTTC	CASRGRGQGYEQYF
15	-	TRBV27	TRBJ2-2	medium-sized	TGTGCCAGCAGTCTTTGGGGGGCGGACACCGGGGAGCTGTTTTTT	CASSLWGADTGELFF
14	-	TRBV18	TRBJ1-3	few	TGTGCCAGCTTCCCGAGGGACTCTGGAAACACCATATATTTT	CASFPRDSGNTIYF
15	TRBD2	TRBV18	TRBJ2-6	-	TGTGCCAGCTCACCAGGGGGGGCTGGGGCCAACGTCCTGACTTTC	CASSPGGAGANVLTF
11	-	TRBV20-1	TRBJ2-7	-	TGCAGTGCCTACGTGGGAGACGAGCAGTACTTC	CSAYVGDEQYF
12	-	TRBV2	TRBJ1-2	-	TGTGCCAGCAGTGTCTTGGAATTGGGCTACACCTTC	CASSVLELGYTF
17	TRBD1	TRBV10-3	TRBJ2-1	-	TGTGCCACCAAGTCGCCCCACTCCGGGACAGACTTTCTTGAGCAGTTCTTC	CATKSPHSGTDFLEQFF
16	-	TRBV7-2	TRBJ1-2	-	TGTGCCAGCAGCATCGGCGGCAGGGTCGCTAACTATGGCTACACCTTC	CASSIGGRVANYGYTF
15	-	TRBV5-4	TRBJ1-6	-	TGTGCCAGCAGCTTGGAGTCAGGGACCAATTCACCCCTCCACTTT	CASSLESGTNSPLHF
14	TRBD2	TRBV5-4	TRBJ2-7	-	TGTGCCAGCAGCTTGCGTAGCGGGGGCTACGAGCAGTACTTC	CASSLRSGGYEQYF
15	TRBD2	TRBV11-2	TRBJ2-1	few	TGTGCCAGCAGCTCCGGGGGGGGAACCTACAATGAGCAGTTCTTC	CASSSGGGTYNEQFF
15	TRBD1	TRBV5-1	TRBJ2-7	few	TGCGCCAGCAGCCCCGGGACAGGGCTCCGCGACGAGCAGTACTTC	CASSPGTGLRDEQYF
13	-	TRBV20-1	TRBJ2-7	few	TGCAGTGCTAGAGATCCGTTCGGACAGAAGCAGTACTTC	CSARDPFGQKQYF
16	-	TRBV4-1	TRBJ1-3	few	TGCGCCAGCAGCCAAGATCTATGGGGCTCTGGAAACACCATATATTTT	CASSQDLWGSGNTIYF
14	-	TRBV7-2	TRBJ1-1	few	TGTGCCAGCAGCCAACGGGGCAGGAACACTGAAGCTTTCTTT	CASSQRGRNTEAFF
12	-	TRBV24-1	TRBJ1-2	medium-sized	TGTGCCACCAGTGCCCCCGGCTATGGCTACACCTTC	CATSAPGYGYTF
16	TRBD2	TRBV6-2/TRBV6-3	TRBJ2-7	few	TGTGCCAGCAGTTCCCCCTTAACTAGCGGGATTTACGAGCAGTACTTC	CASSSPLTSGIYEQYF
14	TRBD2	TRBV15	TRBJ2-5	few	TGTGCCACCAGCTCTAGGACTAGTGGGGAGACCCAGTACTTC	CATSSRTSGETQYF
17	TRBD2	TRBV7-8	TRBJ2-7	-	TGTGCCAGCAGCTTAGCGCTGAGTAGCGGGAGTATCTACGAGCAGTACTTC	CASSLALSSGSIYEQYF
16	-	TRBV5-1	TRBJ1-6	-	TGCGCCAGCAGCTTAGACAGGCGGAACGTTAATTCACCCCTCCACTTT	CASSLDRRNVNSPLHF
13	TRBD1	TRBV12-3/TRBV12-4	TRBJ1-4	few	TGTGCCAGCAGTTCCAGGACAGGGTTTGGACTGTTTTTT	CASSSRTGFGLFF
15	TRBD1	TRBV2	TRBJ2-2	-	TGTGCCAGCAGTGTCGGGACAGGGGGCACCGGGGAGCTGTTTTTT	CASSVGTGGTGELFF
16	TRBD2	TRBV11-1	TRBJ2-1	-	TGTGCCAGCCAACCCCGACGACAGCGGGGGGCGGGTGAGCAGTTCTTC	CASQPRRQRGAGEQFF
15	TRBD2	TRBV5-5	TRBJ2-3	-	TGTGCCAGCAGCCTCGGAGCGGGGGGGCATGGTACGCAGTATTTT	CASSLGAGGHGTQYF
15	-	TRBV19	TRBJ1-5	-	TGTGCCAGTAGTGGACACCAAGGGAACAATCAGCCCCAGCATTTT	CASSGHQGNNQPQHF
20	-	TRBV12-3/TRBV12-4	TRBJ1-5	-	TGTGCCAGCAGTTTAGGACGCGGACGGTCTAAAAGTTATAGTTATCAGCCCCAGCATTTT	CASSLGRGRSKSYSYQPQHF
17	TRBD2	TRBV11-2	TRBJ2-3	-	TGTGCCAGCAGCAAAGGGAGCGGGGGGGCATTCACAGATACGCAGTATTTT	CASSKGSGGAFTDTQYF
14	-	TRBV4-1	TRBJ2-3	-	TGCGCCAGCAGCCAAGCAGGGGACGCAGATACGCAGTATTTT	CASSQAGDADTQYF
14	-	TRBV12-3/TRBV12-4	TRBJ1-2	-	TGTGCCAGCAGTAGAGAGCAATCCAACTATGGCTACACCTTC	CASSREQSNYGYTF